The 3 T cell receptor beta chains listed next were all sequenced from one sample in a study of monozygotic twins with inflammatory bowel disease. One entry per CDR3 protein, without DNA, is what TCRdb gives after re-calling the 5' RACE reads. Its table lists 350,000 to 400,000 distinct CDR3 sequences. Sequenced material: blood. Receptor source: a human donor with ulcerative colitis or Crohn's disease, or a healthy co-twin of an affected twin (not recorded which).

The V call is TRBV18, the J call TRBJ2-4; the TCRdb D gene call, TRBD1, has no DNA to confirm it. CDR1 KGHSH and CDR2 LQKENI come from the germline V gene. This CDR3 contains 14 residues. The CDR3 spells CASSPSRGENIQYF.

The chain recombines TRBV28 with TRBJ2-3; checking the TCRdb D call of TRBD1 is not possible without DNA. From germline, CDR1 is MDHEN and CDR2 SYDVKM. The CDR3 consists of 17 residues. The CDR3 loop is CASSLYRGVNGTDTQYF.

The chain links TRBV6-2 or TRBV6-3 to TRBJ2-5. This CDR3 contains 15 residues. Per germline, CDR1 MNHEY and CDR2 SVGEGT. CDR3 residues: CASSYSLTTQETQYF.